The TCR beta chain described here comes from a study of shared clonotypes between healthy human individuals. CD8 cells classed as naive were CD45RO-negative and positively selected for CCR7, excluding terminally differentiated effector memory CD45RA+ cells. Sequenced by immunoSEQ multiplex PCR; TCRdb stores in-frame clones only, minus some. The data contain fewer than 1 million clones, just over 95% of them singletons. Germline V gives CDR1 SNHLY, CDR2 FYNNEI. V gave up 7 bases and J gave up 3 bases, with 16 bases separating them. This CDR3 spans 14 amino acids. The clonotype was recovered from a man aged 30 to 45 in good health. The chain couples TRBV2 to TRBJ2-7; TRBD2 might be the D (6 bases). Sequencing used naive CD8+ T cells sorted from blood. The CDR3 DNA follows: TGTGCCAGCACCCCGGGACTCAAGAACTACGAGCAGTACTTC. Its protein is CASTPGLKNYEQYF.